This TCR beta chain was recorded in a study of identical twins. The CDR3 is 15 amino acids. The trim removed 6 bases at V and 2 bases at J, leaving 9 bases unmatched. Germline V gene sequence: CDR1 SGHDT, CDR2 YYEEEE. TCRdb reprocessed the 5' RACE reads via MiXCR and lists one record per CDR3 protein. The sample comprises 500,000 to 650,000 distinct CDR3 sequences, approximately 20% of which are singletons, and 0.45% to 0.5% rests with the top ten. Findings and caveats of the study: Invariant populations such as MAIT and iNKT cells could partly muddle zero-insertion analyses. Researchers reported weaker excess twin sharing in beta out-of-frame sequences.

Of note for this clonotype: Its antigen is not known.

The same data also went into a second study, on yellow fever vaccine responses in identical twins.

The chain has TRBV5-6 and TRBJ2-3; 7 positions match TRBD2. This TCR was sampled from a woman younger than 30 in good health. Specimen: CD4+ T cells sorted from blood. The CDR3 region is CASNLREANTDTQYF. In DNA form, the CDR3 reads TGTGCCAGCAACCTCCGGGAGGCCAACACAGATACGCAGTATTTT.